A few counts support the clone carrying this TCR beta chain. Compared with germline, one end of the junction differs, possibly owing to a read error. Germline V gene data show CDR1 as SGHDT and CDR2 as YYEEEE. CDR3 length: 14 residues. TCRdb's table, derived via immunoSEQ multiplex PCR, lists solely in-frame clones and lacks some. Of 950,000 to 1,100,000 clones in the sample, more than 65% were seen once. This entry is derived from a study of shared clonotypes between healthy human individuals. The clonotype was recovered from a man aged 18 to 35 in good health. The specimen sequenced was memory CD4+ T cells sorted from blood. Subset given: CD45RA-negative fraction. The rearrangement links TRBV5-6 to TRBJ2-1; D gene uncertain. The CDR3 spells CASSLSSVTAPRIF. The CDR3 nucleotides are TGTGCCAGCAGCTTAAGTTCTGTGACCGCGCCCAGGATCTTC. The variable domain in full, with the rest retrieved from reference TRBV5-6 and TRBJ2-1, is DAGVTQSPTHLIKTRGQQVTLRCSPKSGHDTVSWYQQALGQGPQFIFQYYEEEERQRGNFPDRFSGHQFPNYSSELNVNALLLGDSALYLCASSLSSVTAPRIFGPGTRLTVL.